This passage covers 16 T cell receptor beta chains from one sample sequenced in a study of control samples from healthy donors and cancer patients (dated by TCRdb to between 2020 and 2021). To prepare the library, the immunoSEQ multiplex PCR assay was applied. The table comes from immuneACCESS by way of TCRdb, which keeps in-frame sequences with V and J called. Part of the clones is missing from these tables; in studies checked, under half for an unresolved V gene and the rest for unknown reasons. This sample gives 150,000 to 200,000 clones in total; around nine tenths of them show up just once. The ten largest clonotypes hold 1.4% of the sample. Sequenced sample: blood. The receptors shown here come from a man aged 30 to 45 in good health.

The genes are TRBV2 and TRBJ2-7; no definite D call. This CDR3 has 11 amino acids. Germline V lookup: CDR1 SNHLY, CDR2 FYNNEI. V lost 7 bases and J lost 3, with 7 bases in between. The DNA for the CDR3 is TGTGCCAGCAACTCATACTACGAGCAGTACTTC. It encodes CASNSYYEQYF. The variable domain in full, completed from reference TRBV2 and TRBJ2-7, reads EPEVTQTPSHQVTQMGQEVILRCVPISNHLYFYWYRQILGQKVEFLVSFYNNEISEKSEIFDDQFSVERPDGSNFTLKIRSTKLEDSAMYFCASNSYYEQYFGPGTRLTVT.

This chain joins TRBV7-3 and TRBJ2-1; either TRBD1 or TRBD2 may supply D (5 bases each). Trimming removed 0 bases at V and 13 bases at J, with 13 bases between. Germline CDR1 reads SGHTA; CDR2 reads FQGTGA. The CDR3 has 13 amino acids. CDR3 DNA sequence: TGTGCCAGCAGCTTAACCCCCGGGACGGACCAGTTCTTC. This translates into CASSLTPGTDQFF. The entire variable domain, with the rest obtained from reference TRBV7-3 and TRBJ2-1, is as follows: GAGVSQTPSNKVTEKGKYVELRCDPISGHTALYWYRQSLGQGPEFLIYFQGTGAADDSGLPNDRFFAVRPEGSVSTLKIQRTERGDSAVYLCASSLTPGTDQFFGPGTRLTVL.

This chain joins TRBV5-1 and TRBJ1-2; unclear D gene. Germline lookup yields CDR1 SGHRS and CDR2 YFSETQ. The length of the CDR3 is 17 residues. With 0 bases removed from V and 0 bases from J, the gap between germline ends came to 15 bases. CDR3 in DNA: TGCGCCAGCAGCTTGGATAGTAGGAGGAGAGCTAACTATGGCTACACCTTC. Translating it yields CASSLDSRRRANYGYTF.

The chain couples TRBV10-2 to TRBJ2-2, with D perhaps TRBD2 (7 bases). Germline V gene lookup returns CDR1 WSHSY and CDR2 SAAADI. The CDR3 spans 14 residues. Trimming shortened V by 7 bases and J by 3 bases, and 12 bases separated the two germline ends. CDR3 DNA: TGCGCCAGCACCGAGGGGGGGTACACCGGGGAGCTGTTTTTT. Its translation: CASTEGGYTGELFF.

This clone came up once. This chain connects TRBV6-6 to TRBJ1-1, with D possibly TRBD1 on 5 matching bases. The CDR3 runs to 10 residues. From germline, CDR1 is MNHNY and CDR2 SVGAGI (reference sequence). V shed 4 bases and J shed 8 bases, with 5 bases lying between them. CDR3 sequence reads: CASSSGEAFF. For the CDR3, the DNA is TGTGCCAGCAGTTCAGGGGAAGCTTTCTTT.

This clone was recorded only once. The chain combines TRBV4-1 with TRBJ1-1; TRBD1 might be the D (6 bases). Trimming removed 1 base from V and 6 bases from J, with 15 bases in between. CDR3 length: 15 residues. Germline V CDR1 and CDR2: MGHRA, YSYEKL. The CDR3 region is CASSQVDVGGSEAFF. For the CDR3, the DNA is TGCGCCAGCAGCCAAGTCGACGTAGGGGGGTCTGAAGCTTTCTTT.

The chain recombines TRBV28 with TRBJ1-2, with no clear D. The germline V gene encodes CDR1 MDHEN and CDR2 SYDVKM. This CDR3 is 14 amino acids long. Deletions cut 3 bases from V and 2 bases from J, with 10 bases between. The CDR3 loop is CASSFGRTNYGYTF. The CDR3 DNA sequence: TGTGCCAGCAGTTTCGGCAGGACGAACTATGGCTACACCTTC.

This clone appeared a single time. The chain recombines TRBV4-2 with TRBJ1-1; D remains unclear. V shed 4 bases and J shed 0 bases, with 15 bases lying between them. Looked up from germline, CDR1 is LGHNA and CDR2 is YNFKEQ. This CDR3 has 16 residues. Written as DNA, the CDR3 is TGTGCCAGCAGCCCCCCCCTGGAGGCCCTGAACACTGAAGCTTTCTTT. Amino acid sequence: CASSPPLEALNTEAFF.

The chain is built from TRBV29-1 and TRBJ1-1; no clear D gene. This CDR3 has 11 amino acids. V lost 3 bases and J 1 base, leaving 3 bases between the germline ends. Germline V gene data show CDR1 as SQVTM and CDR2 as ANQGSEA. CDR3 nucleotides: TGCAGCGTTGAGGGGAACACTGAAGCTTTCTTT. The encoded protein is CSVEGNTEAFF. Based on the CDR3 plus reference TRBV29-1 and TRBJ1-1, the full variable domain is SAVISQKPSRDICQRGTSLTIQCQVDSQVTMMFWYRQQPGQSLTLIATANQGSEATYESGFVIDKFPISRPNLTFSTLTVSNMSPEDSSIYLCSVEGNTEAFFGQGTRLTVV.

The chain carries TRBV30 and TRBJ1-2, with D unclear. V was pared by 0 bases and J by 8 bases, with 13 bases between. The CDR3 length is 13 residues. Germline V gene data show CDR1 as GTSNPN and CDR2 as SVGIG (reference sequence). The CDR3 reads CAWSVDGIRGYTF. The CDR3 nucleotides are TGTGCCTGGAGTGTAGATGGCATAAGAGGCTACACCTTC.

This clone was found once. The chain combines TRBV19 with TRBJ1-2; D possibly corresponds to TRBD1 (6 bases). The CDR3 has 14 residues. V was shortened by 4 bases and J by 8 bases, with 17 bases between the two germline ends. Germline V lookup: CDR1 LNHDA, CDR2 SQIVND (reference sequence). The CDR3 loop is CASSTPGHTTGYTF. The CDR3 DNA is TGTGCCAGTAGTACGCCGGGACACACTACCGGCTACACCTTC.

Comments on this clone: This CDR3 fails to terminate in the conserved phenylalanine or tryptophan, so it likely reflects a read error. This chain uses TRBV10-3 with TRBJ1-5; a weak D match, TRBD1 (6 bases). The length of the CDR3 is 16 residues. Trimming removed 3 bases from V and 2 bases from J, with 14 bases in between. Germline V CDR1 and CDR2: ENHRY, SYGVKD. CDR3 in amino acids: CAISEVRGAGNQPQHL. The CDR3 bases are TGTGCCATCAGTGAAGTACGGGGGGCAGGCAATCAGCCCCAGCATCTT.

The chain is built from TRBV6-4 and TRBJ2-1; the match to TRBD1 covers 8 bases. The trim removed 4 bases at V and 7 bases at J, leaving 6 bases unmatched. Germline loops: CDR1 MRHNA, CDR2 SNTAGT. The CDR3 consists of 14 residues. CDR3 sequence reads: CASSARTGLNEQFF. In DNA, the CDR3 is TGTGCCAGCAGTGCACGGACAGGGTTGAATGAGCAGTTCTTC.

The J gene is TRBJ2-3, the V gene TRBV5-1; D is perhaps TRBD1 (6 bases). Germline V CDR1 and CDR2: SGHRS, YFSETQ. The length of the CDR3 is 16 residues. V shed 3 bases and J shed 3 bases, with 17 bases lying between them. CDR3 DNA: TGCGCCAGCAGCTCGGAATTACAGGGAAAAACAGATACGCAGTATTTT. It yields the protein CASSSELQGKTDTQYF.

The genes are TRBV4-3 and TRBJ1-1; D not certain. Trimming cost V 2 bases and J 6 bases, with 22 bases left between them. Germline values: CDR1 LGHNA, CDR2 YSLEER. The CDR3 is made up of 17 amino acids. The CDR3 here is CASSQRNRLDREAEAFF. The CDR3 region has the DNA TGCGCCAGCAGCCAAAGGAATCGCTTGGACCGAGAGGCTGAAGCTTTCTTT.

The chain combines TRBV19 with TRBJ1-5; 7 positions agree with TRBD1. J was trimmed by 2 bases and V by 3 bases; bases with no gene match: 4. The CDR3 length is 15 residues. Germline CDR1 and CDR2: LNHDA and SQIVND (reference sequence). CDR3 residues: CASSISGQGNQPQHF. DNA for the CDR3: TGTGCCAGTAGTATTTCTGGACAGGGCAATCAGCCCCAGCATTTT.